This T cell receptor (beta chain) was sequenced for a study of T cell responses to AZD1222 COVID-19 vaccine. Study-wide results and limits: Epitopes outside B.1.351 and B.1.1.7 mutated regions reportedly drew nearly half of spike TCRs. CD4 TCRs covered the whole spike, strongest at regions 160-218 and 743-854. Only six or seven AZD1222 recipients were seropositive at baseline.

In regard to this clone: Its target is not known.

TCRdb's copy holds only in-frame clones and misses some; the assay was immunoSEQ multiplex PCR. The table lists about 120,000 clones, around 83% of them singletons. Germline V gene data show CDR1 as SGHVS and CDR2 as FQNEAQ. V lost 1 base, J lost 3 bases, and 6 bases lay in between. The CDR3 extends over 13 amino acids. The V and J genes are TRBV7-8 and TRBJ1-1; D unclear. The origin of this receptor is an adult who received the AZD1222 COVID-19 vaccine. The source was peripheral blood, collected 28 days after the second AZD1222 dose. The CDR3 sequence is CASSLGTHTEAFF. In nucleotides, the CDR3 is TGTGCCAGCAGCTTAGGGACTCACACTGAAGCTTTCTTT.